A single sample is the source of the 8 T cell receptor beta chains below, sequenced in a study of human T cells and chemical hapten exposure. One entry per CDR3 protein, called by TCRdb with MiXCR from the RACE reads. This table holds 200,000 to 300,000 distinct CDR3 sequences, 8.6% found once. The time point here: pre-sensitization, week 0. Treatment in this sample: therapeutic diphenylcyclopropenone sensitization with weekly scalp DPC. Sequences were derived from whole blood, sampled in connection with sensitization to the hapten diphenylcyclopropenone (DPC). Every receptor here comes from a woman in her thirties or forties with alopecia areata. Some clones in this sample may be carry-over from other donors' samples.

This clonotype was recorded at least ten times. CDR3: CASSQISGRPQFF. Here the CDR3 DNA reads TGTGCCAGCAGCCAAATTAGCGGGAGGCCTCAGTTCTTC. The chain joins TRBV6-2 or TRBV6-3 to TRBJ2-1; 10 bases fit TRBD2. CDR1 is MNHEY and CDR2 is SVGEGT in the germline V gene. The CDR3 is 13 amino acids. Trimming cost V 6 bases and J 13 bases; bases outside gene matches: 9.

This clonotype was seen a few times. The chain has TRBV28 and TRBJ2-5; maybe TRBD1 (6 bases). V lost 6 bases, J lost 5 bases, and 13 bases lay in between. Germline assignment: CDR1 MDHEN and CDR2 SYDVKM. The CDR3 contains 13 residues. The CDR3 DNA reads TGTGCCAGCAGCTTTGGACAGACGGAGACCCAGTACTTC. Protein product: CASSFGQTETQYF.

The chain uses TRBV6-2 or TRBV6-3 and TRBJ1-1; 8 bases align to TRBD1. Germline V gene data show CDR1 as MNHEY and CDR2 as SVGEGT. With 4 bases clipped from V and 4 bases from J, the junction kept 8 bases outside the gene matches. The CDR3 runs to 15 residues. The CDR3 DNA follows: TGTGCCAGCAGTTGGACAGGGAAGGCGGTCACTGAAGCTTTCTTT. Amino acid sequence: CASSWTGKAVTEAFF.

This clonotype appeared many times. V and J are TRBV7-9 and TRBJ2-7; no definite D call. The CDR3 is 14 amino acids. The V gene's germline CDR1 is SEHNR and CDR2 FQNEAQ (reference sequence). The V and J ends lost 5 bases and 5 bases respectively, with 16 bases between them. This CDR3 is CASSLDFGVNEQYF. In DNA, the CDR3 is TGTGCCAGCAGCCTAGACTTTGGGGTGAACGAGCAGTACTTC.

The chain joins TRBV3-1 to TRBJ1-1; unclear D gene. The germline V and J ends were trimmed by 1 base and 2 bases, with 11 bases remaining between them. This CDR3 is 15 amino acids long. CDR1 is LGHDT, CDR2 YNNKEL, per germline (reference sequence). CDR3 amino acids: CASSQGQTLNTEAFF. CDR3 bases: TGTGCCAGCAGCCAAGGGCAGACCTTAAACACTGAAGCTTTCTTT.

This clonotype has a handful of counts. The chain joins TRBV6-5 to TRBJ1-1; 7 positions agree with TRBD1. The CDR3 totals 14 residues. Trimming removed 6 bases from V and 1 base from J; junction bases left unmatched: 5. Germline CDR1 reads MNHEY; CDR2 reads SVGAGI. The CDR3 nucleotides are TGTGCCAGCAGCCGGGACAGCTCGAACACTGAAGCTTTCTTT. Encoded protein: CASSRDSSNTEAFF.

Many counts were recorded for this clonotype. The gene calls are TRBV7-9 and TRBJ2-3, with 7 positions matching TRBD2. The V gene end was trimmed by 5 bases and the J gene end by 4 bases; junction bases not matched to a gene: 9. Germline V gene data show CDR1 as SEHNR and CDR2 as FQNEAQ (reference sequence). This CDR3 comprises 15 residues. The CDR3 bases are TGTGCCAGCAGCCCGGGGGGACGAAGGTCAGATACGCAGTATTTT. This sequence encodes CASSPGGRRSDTQYF. Drawing the rest from reference TRBV7-9 and TRBJ2-3, the complete variable domain is DTGVSQNPRHKITKRGQNVTFRCDPISEHNRLYWYRQTLGQGPEFLTYFQNEAQLEKSRLLSDRFSAERPKGSFSTLEIQRTEQGDSAMYLCASSPGGRRSDTQYFGPGTRLTVL.

This clonotype was observed a few times. The chain uses TRBV28 and TRBJ2-1; D remains ambiguous. The CDR3 is made up of 11 amino acids. Germline CDR1 MDHEN, CDR2 SYDVKM. With 7 bases removed from V and 7 bases from J, the gap between germline ends came to 8 bases. The CDR3 is CASTDLNEQFF. CDR3 DNA sequence: TGTGCCAGCACAGACTTAAATGAGCAGTTCTTC.